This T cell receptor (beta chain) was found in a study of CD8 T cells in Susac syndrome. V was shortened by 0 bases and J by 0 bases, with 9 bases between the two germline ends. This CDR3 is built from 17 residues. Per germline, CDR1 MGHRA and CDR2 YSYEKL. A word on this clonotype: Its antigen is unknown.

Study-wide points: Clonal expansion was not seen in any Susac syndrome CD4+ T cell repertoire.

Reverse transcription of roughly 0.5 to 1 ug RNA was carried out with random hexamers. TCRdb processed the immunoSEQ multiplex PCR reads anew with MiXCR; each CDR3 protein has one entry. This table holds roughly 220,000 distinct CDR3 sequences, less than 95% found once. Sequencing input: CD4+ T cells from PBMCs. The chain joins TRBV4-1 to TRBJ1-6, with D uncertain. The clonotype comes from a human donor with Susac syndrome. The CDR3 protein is CASSQDRAGSYNSPLHF. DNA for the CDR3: TGCGCCAGCAGCCAAGATCGGGCAGGCTCCTATAATTCACCCCTCCACTTT.